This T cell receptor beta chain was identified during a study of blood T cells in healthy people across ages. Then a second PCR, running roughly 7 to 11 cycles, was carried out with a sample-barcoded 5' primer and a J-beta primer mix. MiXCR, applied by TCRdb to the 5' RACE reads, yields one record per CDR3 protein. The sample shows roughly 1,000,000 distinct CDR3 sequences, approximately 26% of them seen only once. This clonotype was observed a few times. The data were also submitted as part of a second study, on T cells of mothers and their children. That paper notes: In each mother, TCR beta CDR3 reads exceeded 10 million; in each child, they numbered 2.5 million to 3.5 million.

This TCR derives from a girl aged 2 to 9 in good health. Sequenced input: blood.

For the CDR3, the DNA is TGTGCCAGCAGTACCCGATTGATCCGGGGGGATGAGCAGTTCTTC. It encodes CASSTRLIRGDEQFF. J is TRBJ2-1 and V is TRBV6-2 or TRBV6-3, with 7 bases aligning to TRBD2. CDR1 is MNHEY, CDR2 SVGEGT, per germline. V dropped 5 bases and J dropped 8; count of bases not matched to a gene: 12. CDR3 size: 15 residues.